These 21 T cell receptor beta chains share one sample of origin, sequenced in a study of cytomegalovirus exposure and HLA in healthy donors. 60 Vbeta and 13 Jbeta primers were used in PCR. Data came from immunoSEQ multiplex PCR; TCRdb stores just in-frame clones and leaves some out. The data show roughly 130,000 clones, around three quarters seen once. Material: PBMCs. Receptor source: a young man in good health and CMV-seronegative.

The chain employs TRBV5-1 and TRBJ2-4; D possibly corresponds to TRBD1 (5 bases). In germline, CDR1 is SGHRS, CDR2 YFSETQ. Deletions cut 5 bases from V and 0 bases from J, with 12 bases between. The length of the CDR3 is 15 residues. This chain's CDR3 is CASSTDILAKNIQYF. Written as DNA, the CDR3 is TGCGCCAGCAGTACGGACATCCTAGCCAAAAACATTCAGTACTTC.

The rearrangement uses TRBV6-5 and TRBJ2-3; 7 positions match TRBD1. The germline V gene encodes CDR1 MNHEY and CDR2 SVGAGI. The CDR3 has 13 residues. V was clipped by 5 bases and J by 2 bases; unmatched bases: 1. This CDR3 is CASSDRVTDTQYF. Here the CDR3 DNA reads TGTGCCAGCAGTGACAGGGTCACAGATACGCAGTATTTT.

Only a few counts were recorded for this clone. The chain is built from TRBV5-5 and TRBJ2-7; tentatively, D is TRBD1 (6 bases). CDR1 SGHKS and CDR2 YYEKEE come from the germline V gene (reference sequence). The V and J ends lost 4 bases and 3 bases respectively, with 11 bases between them. The CDR3 is 13 residues long. In DNA, the CDR3 is TGTGCCAGCAGCCAATGGACAGACTACGAGCAGTACGTC. It translates to CASSQWTDYEQYV.

V gene TRBV7-2 combines with J gene TRBJ2-2, with D maybe TRBD2 (5 bases). The CDR3 consists of 14 residues. Germline V CDR1 and CDR2: SGHTA, FQGNSA. Trimming cost V 4 bases and J 11 bases, with 17 bases left between them. CDR3 nucleotides: TGTGCCAGCAGCTCCGGAGGTGCGATTCTTGAGCTGTTTTTT. Translation gives CASSSGGAILELFF.

This chain links TRBV5-6 with TRBJ1-4, with D perhaps matching TRBD1 (6 bases). Germline values: CDR1 SGHDT, CDR2 YYEEEE. The CDR3 loop spans 18 amino acids. Trimming removed 1 base from V and 0 bases from J, with 16 bases in between. CDR3 DNA sequence: TGTGCCAGCAGCTTGCGTTCCGGGACACGCACAACTAATGAAAAACTGTTTTTT. Translation gives CASSLRSGTRTTNEKLFF.

The chain links TRBV28 to TRBJ2-6; D perhaps matches TRBD2 (6 bases). CDR3 length: 16 amino acids. Looked up from germline, CDR1 is MDHEN and CDR2 is SYDVKM. V was pared by 2 bases and J by 3 bases, with 11 bases between. The CDR3: CASSLGGSDGANVLTF. CDR3 nucleotides: TGTGCCAGCAGTTTAGGGGGGAGTGATGGGGCCAACGTCCTGACTTTC.

The chain has TRBV6-5 and TRBJ2-3; D not certain. The germline V gene has CDR1 MNHEY and CDR2 SVGAGI. The CDR3 is made up of 14 amino acids. Trimming stripped 2 bases from V and 4 bases from J, with 10 bases between. CDR3 loop: CASSYGDRADTQYF. The CDR3 DNA follows: TGTGCCAGCAGTTACGGCGATCGGGCAGATACGCAGTATTTT.

About this clone itself: Additional DNA sequences in this sample encode the identical CDR3. V and J are TRBV19 and TRBJ2-3; possibly TRBD2 for D (6 bases). V was cut by 1 base and J by 0 bases, with 11 bases left in between. The CDR3 totals 16 residues. Germline V lookup: CDR1 LNHDA, CDR2 SQIVND (reference sequence). CDR3 residues: CASSIGSGASTDTQYF. CDR3 DNA: TGTGCCAGTAGTATAGGTAGCGGTGCTAGCACAGATACGCAGTATTTT. Using reference TRBV19 and TRBJ2-3 for the parts outside the CDR3, the full variable domain is DGGITQSPKYLFRKEGQNVTLSCEQNLNHDAMYWYRQDPGQGLRLIYYSQIVNDFQKGDIAEGYSVSREKKESFPLTVTSAQKNPTAFYLCASSIGSGASTDTQYFGPGTRLTVL.

The CDR3 nucleotides read TGTGCCAGCAGTTACTCGGAGCCGATCTATGGCTACACCTTC. Translated, it gives CASSYSEPIYGYTF. The chain carries TRBV6-5 and TRBJ1-2; D remains ambiguous. Germline CDR1 and CDR2: MNHEY and SVGAGI. Between the trimmed V and J ends, which lost 0 bases and 4 bases, there was a span of 9 bases. The CDR3 extends over 14 amino acids.

This chain joins TRBV4-1 and TRBJ2-3; 9 bases match TRBD2. CDR3 size: 18 residues. Germline CDR1 and CDR2: MGHRA and YSYEKL. J was trimmed by 3 bases and V by 0 bases; bases with no gene match: 10. The DNA for the CDR3 is TGCGCCAGCAGCCAAGATCTAGGGGCTAGCGGGATAACAGATACGCAGTATTTT. Its protein is CASSQDLGASGITDTQYF.

The chain couples TRBV19 to TRBJ2-1; 7 nucleotides align to TRBD2. V shed 11 bases, J shed 0 bases, and the junction held 7 bases outside the gene matches. The CDR3 is made up of 14 amino acids. From germline, CDR1 is LNHDA and CDR2 SQIVND (reference sequence). The CDR3 nucleotides read TGTGCCTCCGGGGGGTCGAGCTCCTACAATGAGCAGTTCTTC. Its translation is CASGGSSSYNEQFF.

This clone was seen a handful of times. V is TRBV28 and J is TRBJ2-7; the match to TRBD2 covers 8 bases. The germline gives CDR1 MDHEN, CDR2 SYDVKM. The CDR3 has 15 residues. With 5 bases clipped from V and 5 bases from J, the junction kept 11 bases outside the gene matches. The CDR3 sequence is CASSPGLGSFHEQYF. CDR3 DNA sequence: TGTGCCAGCAGTCCGGGACTAGGTTCTTTCCACGAGCAGTACTTC.

This sequence joins TRBV13 and TRBJ2-2, with TRBD1 matching 10 bases. V dropped 6 bases and J dropped 3; count of bases not matched to a gene: 1. The CDR3 spans 14 residues. CDR1 is PRHDT and CDR2 is FYEKMQ in the germline V gene (reference sequence). Here the CDR3 DNA reads TGTGCCAGCAGGGACAGGGGGGACACCGGGGAGCTGTTTTTT. Its protein is CASRDRGDTGELFF.

The chain links TRBV30 to TRBJ1-4, with unresolved D. Germline CDR1 and CDR2: GTSNPN and SVGIG (reference sequence). V gave up 0 bases and J gave up 7 bases, with 9 bases separating them. The CDR3 is 13 amino acids. As DNA, the CDR3 is TGTGCCTGGAGTGTAGGATCGGGTGAAAAACTGTTTTTT. Translating it yields CAWSVGSGEKLFF.

In DNA, the CDR3 is TGTGCCAGCAGAAAAGACAGATCCAAAAAACATAAATCCTACGAGCAGTACGTC. Its translation: CASRKDRSKKHKSYEQYV. V usage is TRBV2 and J usage is TRBJ2-7; the D gene is possibly TRBD1 (5 bases). CDR1 is SNHLY and CDR2 is FYNNEI in the germline V gene. The CDR3 has 18 amino acids. The V gene lost 6 bases and the J gene lost 1 base, with 25 bases spanning the gap.

Note on this clone: This same CDR3 is encoded by further DNA sequences in the sample. The chain combines TRBV5-1 with TRBJ2-7; the match to TRBD1 covers 7 bases. Trimming at V came to 0 bases and at J to 3 bases, leaving 3 bases not matched to a gene. Germline V lookup: CDR1 SGHRS, CDR2 YFSETQ. This CDR3 has 14 residues. The CDR3 here is CASSLGQGSYEQYF. The CDR3 coding sequence is TGCGCCAGCAGCTTGGGACAGGGAAGCTACGAGCAGTACTTC.

J is TRBJ2-2 and V is TRBV5-1, with D possibly being TRBD1 (6 bases). This CDR3 region has 16 residues. The V gene lost 1 base and the J gene lost 4 bases, with 14 bases spanning the gap. Germline V gene data show CDR1 as SGHRS and CDR2 as YFSETQ. CDR3 DNA sequence: TGCGCCAGCAGCTTGAGTTGGACAGCCACCACCGGGGAGCTGTTTTTT. The encoded protein is CASSLSWTATTGELFF.

The chain uses TRBV27 and TRBJ2-1; TRBD2 agrees at 9 bases. Germline CDR1 and CDR2: MNHEY and SMNVEV (reference sequence). The J segment lost 3 bases and the V segment lost 6 bases, leaving 6 bases of the junction unmatched. There are 15 residues in the CDR3. The CDR3 DNA follows: TGTGCCAGCAGAATTCTGACTAGCGGCTACAATGAGCAGTTCTTC. It specifies CASRILTSGYNEQFF.

The genes are TRBV10-3 and TRBJ2-2; D is possibly TRBD2 (5 bases). V was cut by 5 bases and J by 0 bases, with 25 bases left in between. Germline V CDR1 and CDR2: ENHRY, SYGVKD. This CDR3 has 20 residues. CDR3 nucleotides: TGTGCCATCAGTCGGACTCCCCCGGGTAGTACATCGACGAACACCGGGGAGCTGTTTTTT. Its translation: CAISRTPPGSTSTNTGELFF.

The chain is built from TRBV7-2 and TRBJ1-4, with no clear D. The CDR3 is 15 amino acids. Per germline, CDR1 SGHTA and CDR2 FQGNSA. V dropped 6 bases and J dropped 0 bases, with 11 bases sitting between them. The DNA of the CDR3 is TGTGCCAGCAGGCAGAACAGTGCAACTAATGAAAAACTGTTTTTT. Its translation is CASRQNSATNEKLFF.

In this sample, this clone turned up a few times. The rearrangement links TRBV25-1 to TRBJ1-1, with 10 bases aligning to TRBD1. V lost 6 bases and J lost 6; bases outside the gene matches: 10. The CDR3 runs to 15 residues. Germline values: CDR1 MGHDK, CDR2 SYGVNS. The CDR3 bases are TGTGCCAGCAGCCCCGACAGGGGGCTCTTGTCTGAAGCTTTCTTT. Its translation: CASSPDRGLLSEAFF. Combining the CDR3 with reference TRBV25-1 and TRBJ1-1 gives the whole variable domain EADIYQTPRYLVIGTGKKITLECSQTMGHDKMYWYQQDPGMELHLIHYSYGVNSTEKGDLSSESTVSRIRTEHFPLTLESARPSHTSQYLCASSPDRGLLSEAFFGQGTRLTVV.